Shown below are 3 T cell receptor beta chains from a single sample sequenced in a study of blood T cell repertoires in COVID-19. Clones were sequenced by immunoSEQ multiplex PCR, and TCRdb holds only the in-frame ones, with some missing. The sample yields under 250,000 clones, 70% to 90% seen once. The sequencing sample was made of PBMCs or T cells enriched from blood (not recorded which). Every receptor here comes from a man in his forties who had recovered from COVID-19.

The chain couples TRBV18 to TRBJ2-7; the D is unclear. The V and J ends lost 5 bases and 0 bases respectively, with 5 bases between them. The CDR3 covers 12 residues. The germline V gene encodes CDR1 KGHSH and CDR2 LQKENI. The CDR3 region has the DNA TGTGCCAGCTCAGTTTACTCCTACGAGCAGTACTTC. Encoded protein: CASSVYSYEQYF.

This rearrangement joins TRBV3-1 (or the pseudogene TRBV3-2) to TRBJ2-7; 7 nucleotides align to TRBD1. Looked up from germline, CDR1 is LGHDT and CDR2 is YNNKEL (reference sequence). V gave up 2 bases and J gave up 1 base; unmatched junction bases: 5. The CDR3 covers 15 residues. Here the CDR3 DNA reads TGTGCCAGCAGCCAAATGAGACAGGGATCCTACGAGCAGTACTTC. Its translation is CASSQMRQGSYEQYF.

The chain joins TRBV3-1 (or the pseudogene TRBV3-2) to TRBJ1-1; D uncertain. V lost 10 bases to trimming and J lost 1 base, with 10 bases between them. CDR1 is LGHDT, CDR2 YNNKEL, per germline (reference sequence). The CDR3 is made up of 12 amino acids. The CDR3 is CATSRENTEAFF. CDR3 bases: TGTGCCACCTCTCGCGAGAACACTGAAGCTTTCTTT.